The subject of this entry is one T cell receptor (beta chain). The antigen is not known. All trial patients relapsed after autologous stem cell transplantation. The sample comes from a study of PD-1 blockade in classical Hodgkin lymphoma. Regarding the study as a whole: Nivolumab initiation under 1 year post-ASCT meant exclusion. Newly diagnosed patients and complete responders had comparable diversity at baseline. It was reported that newly diagnosed patients had less baseline TCR diversity than healthy donors.

The data were produced by immunoSEQ multiplex PCR, yet TCRdb's version contains in-frame clones alone and is incomplete. The table has almost 100,000 clones, roughly 92% seen once; the top ten hold 2.5% to 3.5%. Germline V CDR1 and CDR2: SGDLS, YYNGEE. Trimming pared 0 bases from V and 2 bases from J, leaving 11 bases between. This CDR3 has 15 residues. The chain carries TRBV9 and TRBJ2-5, with no clear D. This sample comprised peripheral blood mononuclear cells (PBMCs), obtained at baseline. The receptor was derived from a human donor with classical Hodgkin lymphoma. CDR3 in amino acids: CASSVGSLIQETQYF. In DNA form, the CDR3 reads TGTGCCAGCAGCGTAGGAAGTCTCATTCAAGAGACCCAGTACTTC.